This T cell receptor beta chain derives from a study of CD8 T cells in Susac syndrome. The germline gives CDR1 LNHDA, CDR2 SQIVND (reference sequence). The CDR3 loop spans 14 amino acids. V lost 5 bases and J lost 3, with 13 bases in between. With random hexamers, reverse transcription was performed on about 0.5 to 1 ug of RNA. TCRdb reprocessed the immunoSEQ multiplex PCR reads via MiXCR and lists one record per CDR3 protein. The table has 160,000 or so distinct CDR3 sequences, 80% to 95% seen once. The rearrangement joins TRBV19 to TRBJ1-2; D gene unclear. The specimen was CD4+ T cells from PBMCs. The receptor was derived from a human donor in good health. The CDR3 loop is CASSGSWTYYGYTF. Here the CDR3 DNA reads TGTGCCAGTAGTGGATCATGGACCTACTATGGCTACACCTTC.